The 21 T cell receptor beta chains listed next were all sequenced from one sample in a study of T cell repertoires in cytomegalovirus infection (dated by TCRdb to about 2019). Sequencing took place on an Illumina HiSeq 1500. The public reads were quality trimmed at Q25 with fastp and then assembled into clones with MiXCR by TCRdb, keeping productive beta chains. Rows are combined by CDR3 protein, so each entry shows the most common genes and DNA. The sample table lists about 200,000 distinct CDR3 sequences, roughly 9% of them with a count of one. The ten biggest clones cover about 4.2% of the sample. The sequencing sample was made of PBMCs. The receptor source for this set is a human donor in good health (CMV status not recorded). Some clones in this sample may be carry-over from other donors' samples.

The rearrangement joins TRBV29-1 to TRBJ2-2, with 12 bases aligning to TRBD1. This CDR3 spans 15 amino acids. J gave up 5 bases and V 6 bases, and 7 bases lay outside the gene matches. CDR1 is SQVTM and CDR2 is ANQGSEA in the germline V gene. CDR3 DNA sequence: TGCAGCGTCGAAAGGGGACAGGGGGCTACCGGGGAGCTGTTTTTT. Residues: CSVERGQGATGELFF.

In the case of this clonotype: Being one base from a much bigger clone, this may be a read error. The CDR3 region has the DNA TGTGCCAGCGGACAAACCGGGACTGGATACTACGAGCAGTACTTC. Translation gives CASGQTGTGYYEQYF. This chain connects TRBV2 to TRBJ2-7; D perhaps matches TRBD2 (6 bases). Looked up from germline, CDR1 is SNHLY and CDR2 is FYNNEI. CDR3 length: 15 residues. The V end was cut by 8 bases, the J end by 3 bases, with 20 bases between. The complete variable domain, with remaining parts taken from reference TRBV2 and TRBJ2-7, reads EPEVTQTPSHQVTQMGQEVILRCVPISNHLYFYWYRQILGQKVEFLVSFYNNEISEKSEIFDDQFSVERPDGSNFTLKIRSTKLEDSAMYFCASGQTGTGYYEQYFGPGTRLTVT.

This clonotype was observed at least ten times. As DNA, the CDR3 is TGTGCCAGCAGCACCTGGACTAGCGCCGAAGCCAAAAACATTCAGTACTTC. Amino acids: CASSTWTSAEAKNIQYF. This chain links TRBV7-9 with TRBJ2-4; 9 positions agree with TRBD2. The CDR3 has 17 amino acids. With 5 bases clipped from V and 0 bases from J, the junction kept 8 bases outside the gene matches. Germline values: CDR1 SEHNR, CDR2 FQNEAQ (reference sequence).

The chain combines TRBV10-3 with TRBJ2-5, with D possibly being TRBD2 (5 bases). Deletions cut 0 bases from V and 3 bases from J, with 11 bases between. The CDR3 is made up of 15 amino acids. Per the germline V gene, CDR1 is ENHRY and CDR2 is SYGVKD. DNA for the CDR3: TGTGCCATCAGTGAGTCTCCCAGCGGAGAAGAGACCCAGTACTTC. Its protein is CAISESPSGEETQYF.

With respect to this clonotype: This sequence may be a read error, since a much larger clone differs from it by one base. The chain recombines TRBV29-1 with TRBJ1-1, with D uncertain. This CDR3 spans 14 amino acids. Germline loops: CDR1 SQVTM, CDR2 ANQGSEA. The ends were cut back, 4 bases at V and 4 bases at J, with 16 bases in the middle. The CDR3 region is CSVVTERIGTEAFF. The CDR3 bases are TGCAGCGTTGTGACCGAGCGTATCGGCACTGAAGCTTTCTTT.

The chain uses TRBV7-1 and TRBJ2-1; D uncertain. Being an ORF, TRBV7-1 has a function that is uncertain. CDR3 size: 14 residues. Trimming stripped 8 bases from V and 2 bases from J, with 13 bases between. This chain's CDR3 is CASSVTATYNEQFF. In DNA, the CDR3 is TGTGCCAGCTCTGTGACCGCTACCTACAATGAGCAGTTCTTC.

This sequence joins TRBV2 and TRBJ2-5; a possible D gene is TRBD1 (6 bases). Trimming pared 5 bases from V and 5 bases from J, leaving 15 bases between. This CDR3 is 14 amino acids long. Germline CDR1 is SNHLY and CDR2 is FYNNEI. The CDR3 region is CASSYRVLGETQYF. CDR3 nucleotide sequence: TGTGCCAGCAGTTACAGGGTGCTTGGGGAGACCCAGTACTTC.

This clonotype came up many times. The chain carries TRBV7-9 and TRBJ1-1; D is ambiguous. The CDR3 runs to 13 residues. V lost 5 bases and J lost 1, with 8 bases in between. Germline CDR1 is SEHNR and CDR2 is FQNEAQ (reference sequence). The CDR3 nucleotides read TGTGCCAGCAGCGGAAGGAAGAACACTGAAGCTTTCTTT. This encodes CASSGRKNTEAFF.

This clonotype came up many times. The rearrangement joins TRBV6-1 to TRBJ1-1, with a weak D call TRBD1 (6 bases). The germline V gene encodes CDR1 MNHNS and CDR2 SASEGT. The CDR3 loop spans 16 amino acids. Between the trimmed V and J ends, which lost 7 bases and 1 base, there was a span of 19 bases. Here the CDR3 reads CASTKGGILRNTEAFF. The CDR3 nucleotides are TGTGCCAGCACCAAGGGGGGTATACTACGGAACACTGAAGCTTTCTTT.

In its sample, this clonotype was seen a few times. This sequence joins TRBV6-2 or TRBV6-3 and TRBJ2-1; tentative D call: TRBD1 (6 bases). CDR3 length: 15 residues. V lost 5 bases to trimming and J lost 0 bases, with 11 bases between them. Germline CDR1 is MNHEY and CDR2 is SVGEGT. This CDR3 is CASSRDRPSYNEQFF. CDR3 bases: TGTGCCAGCAGTCGAGACAGGCCCTCCTACAATGAGCAGTTCTTC.

This clonotype was seen ten or more times. This sequence joins TRBV14 and TRBJ2-3; 9 bases line up with TRBD2. Germline lookup yields CDR1 SGHDN and CDR2 FVKESK. The V gene end was trimmed by 0 bases and the J gene end by 9 bases; junction bases not matched to a gene: 10. CDR3 length: 16 amino acids. CDR3 sequence reads: CASSQDRTSVLVTQYF. CDR3 sequence (DNA): TGTGCCAGCAGCCAAGACAGGACTAGCGTTCTGGTCACGCAGTATTTT.

This clonotype was seen many times. J is TRBJ1-3 and V is TRBV7-6, with D perhaps TRBD1 (5 bases). The V end was cut by 5 bases, the J end by 2 bases, with 19 bases between. CDR1 is SGHVS, CDR2 FNYEAQ, per germline. This CDR3 comprises 17 residues. CDR3 in amino acids: CASSEATGLPTGNTIYF. The CDR3, as DNA: TGTGCCAGCAGCGAAGCTACAGGACTGCCTACTGGAAACACCATATATTTT. The variable domain in full, completed from reference TRBV7-6 and TRBJ1-3, reads GAGVSQSPRYKVTKRGQDVALRCDPISGHVSLYWYRQALGQGPEFLTYFNYEAQQDKSGLPNDRFSAERPEGSISTLTIQRTEQRDSAMYRCASSEATGLPTGNTIYFGEGSWLTVV.

This clonotype has only a few counts. V is TRBV20-1 and J is TRBJ2-2; no clear D. There are 14 residues in the CDR3. Germline CDR1 DFQATT, CDR2 SNEGSKA (reference sequence). Trimming removed 3 bases from V and 6 bases from J, with 14 bases in between. CDR3 loop: CSASQARVAGELFF. Written as DNA, the CDR3 is TGCAGTGCTAGCCAGGCCCGGGTGGCCGGGGAGCTGTTTTTT.

This clonotype was counted a few times. This chain links TRBV27 with TRBJ2-2; D is ambiguous. The CDR3 extends over 17 amino acids. Deletions cut 2 bases from V and 2 bases from J, with 15 bases between. Germline CDR1 MNHEY, CDR2 SMNVEV (reference sequence). In DNA, the CDR3 is TGTGCCAGCAGTTTAGGGATCGGTAGCCTAAACACCGGGGAGCTGTTTTTT. Translated, it gives CASSLGIGSLNTGELFF.

This clonotype was observed at least ten times. The genes are TRBV27 and TRBJ2-1; TRBD2 matches at 10 bases. The J segment lost 4 bases and the V segment lost 5 bases, leaving 8 bases of the junction unmatched. The length of the CDR3 is 16 residues. Germline CDR1 and CDR2: MNHEY and SMNVEV (reference sequence). CDR3 coding DNA: TGTGCCAGCAGTGGGGCTAGCGGGAGTAATTACAATGAGCAGTTCTTC. Protein sequence: CASSGASGSNYNEQFF.

The chain carries TRBV10-3 and TRBJ1-2, with 9 bases identical to TRBD1. Germline CDR1 and CDR2: ENHRY and SYGVKD. The V segment lost 2 bases and the J segment 6 bases; nucleotides outside the gene matches: 4. The length of the CDR3 is 14 residues. DNA of the CDR3: TGTGCCATCAGTGAGACAGGGGGCGCCGATGGCTACACCTTC. This translates into CAISETGGADGYTF.

This clonotype was found many times. DNA of the CDR3: TGTGCCAGCAGCTACACCCGGGGGGACAGAATGAACACTGAAGCTTTCTTT. Translating gives CASSYTRGDRMNTEAFF. The chain is built from TRBV7-8 and TRBJ1-1; TRBD1 matches 7 bases. The CDR3 is 17 amino acids. The germline gives CDR1 SGHVS, CDR2 FQNEAQ. V shed 4 bases, J shed 0 bases, and the junction held 11 bases outside the gene matches.

As concerns this clonotype: With a much larger clone just one base away, this may be a read error. The rearrangement joins TRBV7-2 to TRBJ1-2; D gene unclear. The CDR3 totals 14 residues. Trimming left V 6 bases short and J 8 bases short, with 19 bases between. CDR1 is SGHTA, CDR2 FQGNSA, per germline. The CDR3: CASRIAAATQGYTF. DNA of the CDR3: TGTGCCAGCAGAATAGCAGCGGCTACCCAGGGCTACACCTTC.

This clonotype was recorded at least ten times. J is TRBJ2-3 and V is TRBV7-3; tentatively, D is TRBD2 (6 bases). The V and J ends lost 2 bases and 0 bases respectively, with 9 bases between them. The CDR3 is made up of 15 amino acids. Germline CDR1 reads SGHTA; CDR2 reads FQGTGA. The CDR3 region has the DNA TGTGCCAGCAGCTTAGGAAGCGGGAGCACAGATACGCAGTATTTT. Amino acids: CASSLGSGSTDTQYF.

This clonotype was counted many times. This chain connects TRBV6-2 or TRBV6-3 to TRBJ1-2; TRBD1 agrees at 9 bases. This CDR3 comprises 13 residues. The V gene's germline CDR1 is MNHEY and CDR2 SVGEGT. The V and J ends lost 6 bases and 7 bases, in that order; junction bases with no gene match: 6. The CDR3, as DNA: TGTGCCAGCAGCGTACCGGGACAGGGTGGCTACACCTTC. Translated: CASSVPGQGGYTF.

V usage is TRBV20-1 and J usage is TRBJ1-1; 9 positions match TRBD1. This CDR3 is 13 amino acids long. Germline V gene lookup returns CDR1 DFQATT and CDR2 SNEGSKA (reference sequence). Trimming cost V 6 bases and J 4 bases; bases outside gene matches: 6. The CDR3 region has the DNA TGCAGTGCCCGGACAGGGGAGGGCACTGAAGCTTTCTTT. This encodes CSARTGEGTEAFF.